The 25 T cell receptor beta chains below come from one sample, sequenced in a study of T cells after yellow fever vaccination. Each CDR3 protein is one row after TCRdb ran MiXCR on the 5' RACE reads. Of approximately 160,000 distinct CDR3 sequences in the sample, around 9.3% were seen once. This material consisted of CD8+ T cells sorted from PBMCs, taken 45 days after the yellow fever booster vaccination. These receptors all come from a man between 18 and 29 years old who received the YFV17D yellow fever vaccine.

This clonotype was observed at least ten times. The V call is TRBV24-1, the J call TRBJ1-1; D gene uncertain. Germline V lookup: CDR1 KGHDR, CDR2 SFDVKD. This CDR3 is built from 14 residues. V gave up 4 bases and J gave up 5 bases, with 13 bases separating them. The DNA of the CDR3 is TGTGCCACCAGTGACCCGGCCTCAGGTACTGAAGCTTTCTTT. Amino acid sequence: CATSDPASGTEAFF.

This clonotype was counted only a few times. The chain combines TRBV29-1 with TRBJ2-3, with D uncertain. The V gene lost 2 bases and the J gene lost 4 bases, with 10 bases spanning the gap. The CDR3 loop spans 13 amino acids. Germline V gives CDR1 SQVTM, CDR2 ANQGSEA. This CDR3 reads CSVESNSPDTQYF. The CDR3 DNA reads TGCAGCGTTGAATCAAACAGCCCAGATACGCAGTATTTT.

This clonotype occurred a few times. The chain carries TRBV7-6 and TRBJ2-1, with 8 bases that match TRBD2. This CDR3 comprises 19 residues. V lost 1 base to trimming and J lost 4 bases; unmatched junction nucleotides: 15. The germline V gene has CDR1 SGHVS and CDR2 FNYEAQ. The chain's CDR3 is CASSLVGGRRGGLYNEQFF. Here the CDR3 DNA reads TGTGCCAGCAGCTTAGTTGGCGGTCGTCGGGGGGGATTATACAATGAGCAGTTCTTC.

The sample holds a few counts of this clonotype. The chain uses TRBV27 and TRBJ1-1; D uncertain. The V end lost 2 bases, the J end lost 3 bases, and 7 bases lay between the germline ends. The CDR3 runs 13 residues. CDR1 and CDR2 from the germline V gene are MNHEY and SMNVEV (reference sequence). This CDR3 reads CASSLLGYTEAFF. The CDR3 bases are TGTGCCAGCAGTTTACTCGGGTACACTGAAGCTTTCTTT.

This chain connects TRBV6-2 or TRBV6-3 to TRBJ2-6; 7 nucleotides agree with TRBD1. The CDR3 covers 17 residues. V was clipped by 8 bases and J by 0 bases; unmatched bases: 10. Germline V gene sequence: CDR1 MNHEY, CDR2 SVGEGT. The DNA for the CDR3 is TGTGCCAGCTCCCGACCCCGGACAGGCTCTGGGGCCAACGTCCTGACTTTC. Translating it yields CASSRPRTGSGANVLTF.

The genes are TRBV7-9 and TRBJ2-1; D is ambiguous. This CDR3 is 12 amino acids long. With 5 bases removed from V and 6 bases from J, the gap between germline ends came to 8 bases. Germline CDR1 is SEHNR and CDR2 is FQNEAQ (reference sequence). The CDR3 here is CASSLWANEQFF. CDR3 bases: TGTGCCAGCAGCCTCTGGGCCAATGAGCAGTTCTTC.

This clonotype has ten or more counts. This chain connects TRBV3-1 to TRBJ2-5; 11 bases agree with TRBD2. Germline CDR1 and CDR2: LGHDT and YNNKEL (reference sequence). The CDR3 extends over 19 amino acids. V was clipped by 0 bases and J by 2 bases; unmatched bases: 11. The CDR3 bases are TGTGCCAGCAGCCAAGATCTCGGCCTAGCGGGGGGCCTTCAAGAGACCCAGTACTTC. Its protein is CASSQDLGLAGGLQETQYF.

This clonotype was observed a few times. The chain recombines TRBV7-3 with TRBJ2-5, with D tentatively TRBD2 (6 bases). Germline V gives CDR1 SGHTA, CDR2 FQGTGA. The CDR3 consists of 15 residues. The V and J ends lost 2 bases and 2 bases respectively, with 12 bases between them. CDR3 in DNA: TGTGCCAGCAGCTTATTGGGGGGTGGGCAAGAGACCCAGTACTTC. It translates to CASSLLGGGQETQYF.

This chain links TRBV4-2 with TRBJ2-7, with D perhaps TRBD1 (6 bases). Germline V gene lookup returns CDR1 LGHNA and CDR2 YNFKEQ. This CDR3 has 15 amino acids. Between the trimmed V and J ends, which lost 4 bases and 3 bases, there was a span of 16 bases. The CDR3 DNA is TGTGCCAGCAGCCCACTTTTCGGGACAAACTACGAGCAGTACTTC. It translates to CASSPLFGTNYEQYF.

The gene calls are TRBV28 and TRBJ2-3; 9 positions match TRBD2. V dropped 6 bases and J dropped 2; count of bases not matched to a gene: 9. The CDR3 totals 16 residues. The germline gives CDR1 MDHEN, CDR2 SYDVKM. CDR3 nucleotide sequence: TGTGCCAGCAGGGAAATTAGCGGGGGAGACACAGATACGCAGTATTTT. This translates into CASREISGGDTDTQYF.

This clonotype was detected a few times. The rearrangement joins TRBV27 to TRBJ2-5; 9 bases are shared with TRBD1. The V gene's germline CDR1 is MNHEY and CDR2 SMNVEV (reference sequence). CDR3 size: 15 residues. The V gene end was trimmed by 4 bases and the J gene end by 5 bases; junction bases not matched to a gene: 8. CDR3 region: CASSSTGGLWETQYF. For the CDR3, the DNA is TGTGCCAGCAGTTCTACAGGGGGCCTGTGGGAGACCCAGTACTTC.

The chain uses TRBV4-1 and TRBJ1-1; D is unresolved. This CDR3 comprises 16 residues. V was clipped by 0 bases and J by 12 bases, with 23 bases between them. Germline CDR1 and CDR2: MGHRA and YSYEKL. CDR3 sequence reads: CASSQDKKASGIRPFF. The CDR3 DNA is TGCGCCAGCAGCCAAGACAAAAAAGCCTCAGGTATCCGACCTTTCTTT.

J is TRBJ2-5 and V is TRBV7-9; 8 nucleotides match TRBD1. The CDR3 spans 15 residues. Looked up from germline, CDR1 is SEHNR and CDR2 is FQNEAQ (reference sequence). J gave up 5 bases and V 6 bases, and 11 bases lay outside the gene matches. As DNA, the CDR3 is TGTGCCAGCAGTCCAGGGGGCGAGGGCGTTGAGACCCAGTACTTC. It yields the protein CASSPGGEGVETQYF.

The genes are TRBV28 and TRBJ2-3; no firm D call. CDR3 length: 11 amino acids. V was clipped by 8 bases and J by 5 bases, with 8 bases between them. CDR1 and CDR2 from the germline V gene are MDHEN and SYDVKM. This CDR3 is CASCRQDTQYF. The DNA for the CDR3 is TGTGCCAGCTGTCGACAAGATACGCAGTATTTT.

Only a few counts were recorded for this clonotype. This chain links TRBV12-5 with TRBJ2-1; D possibly matches TRBD1 or TRBD2 (5 bases each). V lost 3 bases, J lost 0 bases, and 15 bases lay in between. Germline V gives CDR1 LGHNT, CDR2 FRNRAP. CDR3 length: 17 amino acids. CDR3 protein: CASGLDTGPSSYNEQFF. The CDR3 nucleotides read TGTGCTAGTGGTTTAGACACGGGACCGAGCTCCTACAATGAGCAGTTCTTC.

This clonotype was seen more than once but under ten times. The CDR3 region is CSGRQGEYEQYF. The CDR3 nucleotides read TGCAGCGGGAGACAGGGCGAGTACGAGCAGTACTTC. This chain joins TRBV29-1 and TRBJ2-7; 7 bases are shared with TRBD1. This CDR3 region has 12 residues. Germline CDR1 and CDR2: SQVTM and ANQGSEA. With V trimmed by 7 bases and J by 4 bases, 7 bases remained unmatched.

This clonotype has a handful of counts. The chain recombines TRBV14 with TRBJ2-3, with TRBD2 identical over 11 bases. The CDR3 runs 20 residues. Germline V gives CDR1 SGHDN, CDR2 FVKESK. V was pared by 1 base and J by 4 bases, with 16 bases of the junction left unmatched. CDR3 amino acids: CASSQAPGRASGGFSDTQYF. The CDR3 nucleotides are TGTGCCAGCAGCCAAGCCCCCGGTCGGGCTAGCGGGGGGTTCTCAGATACGCAGTATTTT. The full variable domain, rest sourced from reference TRBV14 and TRBJ2-3, is EAGVTQFPSHSVIEKGQTVTLRCDPISGHDNLYWYRRVMGKEIKFLLHFVKESKQDESGMPNNRFLAERTGGTYSTLKVQPAELEDSGVYFCASSQAPGRASGGFSDTQYFGPGTRLTVL.

The chain joins TRBV13 to TRBJ1-1, with no clear D. Germline V lookup: CDR1 PRHDT, CDR2 FYEKMQ (reference sequence). The CDR3 is 15 amino acids. V lost 1 base and J lost 2, with 11 bases in between. The CDR3 region has the DNA TGTGCCAGCAGCTTAGAAAGGACGGTAAACACTGAAGCTTTCTTT. It codes for CASSLERTVNTEAFF.

This clonotype turned up a few times. V and J are TRBV4-1 and TRBJ2-5; the match to TRBD1 covers 7 bases. This CDR3 has 13 amino acids. V was clipped by 5 bases and J by 4 bases; unmatched bases: 4. Per the germline V gene, CDR1 is MGHRA and CDR2 is YSYEKL. The CDR3 bases are TGCGCCAGCAGCTGGGACAGAGTAGAGACCCAGTACTTC. Amino acids: CASSWDRVETQYF.

The chain carries TRBV7-8 and TRBJ2-1; possible D gene TRBD1, 7 bases. The ends were cut back, 5 bases at V and 5 bases at J, with 19 bases in the middle. The CDR3 is 16 amino acids. The germline V gene has CDR1 SGHVS and CDR2 FQNEAQ. This CDR3 is CASSPGARDSHNEQFF. The CDR3 nucleotides are TGTGCCAGCAGCCCGGGGGCCCGGGACAGCCACAATGAGCAGTTCTTC.

The chain has TRBV29-1 and TRBJ2-5; D gene uncertain. The V end lost 0 bases, the J end lost 2 bases, and 19 bases lay between the germline ends. Germline V lookup: CDR1 SQVTM, CDR2 ANQGSEA. The CDR3 totals 17 residues. The CDR3 spells CSVEDSPSRSGQETQYF. DNA of the CDR3: TGCAGCGTTGAAGACTCTCCTTCCCGGAGTGGGCAAGAGACCCAGTACTTC.

A few counts support this clonotype. V gene TRBV4-3 combines with J gene TRBJ1-1; 9 nucleotides align to TRBD1. The CDR3 covers 15 residues. The trim removed 3 bases at V and 6 bases at J, leaving 8 bases unmatched. Germline assignment: CDR1 LGHNA and CDR2 YSLEER. For the CDR3, the DNA is TGCGCCAGCAGCCAGAGGACAGGGGTGGGTGCTGAAGCTTTCTTT. This encodes CASSQRTGVGAEAFF.

This chain connects TRBV30 to TRBJ2-7; D may be TRBD1 (5 bases). The CDR3 contains 12 residues. The germline V and J ends were trimmed by 1 base and 6 bases, with 10 bases remaining between them. Germline values: CDR1 GTSNPN, CDR2 SVGIG (reference sequence). Here the CDR3 reads CAWSGGSFEQYF. The CDR3 region has the DNA TGTGCCTGGAGTGGGGGCAGCTTCGAGCAGTACTTC.

This chain joins TRBV29-1 and TRBJ2-6, with D uncertain. Germline CDR1 is SQVTM and CDR2 is ANQGSEA. This CDR3 is built from 13 residues. V was shortened by 2 bases and J by 3 bases, with 5 bases between the two germline ends. The CDR3 sequence is CSVEMRGANVLTF. The CDR3, as DNA: TGCAGCGTTGAAATGCGTGGGGCCAACGTCCTGACTTTC.

This clonotype showed up just a few times. The J gene is TRBJ2-1, the V gene TRBV20-1; 11 nucleotides agree with TRBD2. Germline V gene data show CDR1 as DFQATT and CDR2 as SNEGSKA (reference sequence). Germline trimming cut 4 bases from V and 6 bases from J; bases unmatched to any gene: 8. This CDR3 has 15 residues. CDR3 protein: CSANSGGAEGNEQFF. The CDR3 DNA sequence: TGCAGTGCTAATAGCGGGGGGGCCGAGGGCAATGAGCAGTTCTTC.